Listed here are 24 T cell receptor beta chains from one sample, sequenced in a study of blood T cells in healthy people across ages. Using a J-beta primer mix together with a sample-barcoded 5' primer, a second PCR was run for about 6 to 11 cycles. TCRdb independently ran MiXCR on the 5' RACE reads; one entry per CDR3 protein. This sample yields about 1 million distinct CDR3 sequences, of which around 25% are seen a single time; approximately 0.71% belongs to the top ten. These data were likewise used in another study, on T cells of mothers and their children.

Sequencing input: blood. The receptors stem from a girl aged 2-10 years in good health.

The V gene is TRBV28, the J gene TRBJ2-5; tentatively, D is TRBD1 or TRBD2 (5 bases each). The J call may be in error: the DNA end matches TRBJ2-1 better. This CDR3 comprises 14 residues. Germline CDR1 reads MDHEN; CDR2 reads SYDVKM. CDR3 sequence reads: CASSLSAGSNEQFF. CDR3 bases: TGTGCCAGCAGTTTATCCGCAGGGAGCAATGAGCAGTTCTTC.

CDR3 amino acids: CASKGGRYEQYF. CDR3 bases: TGTGCCAGCAAGGGGGGGCGCTACGAGCAGTACTTC. This chain joins TRBV27 and TRBJ2-7; TRBD2 is a possible D gene (7 bases). This CDR3 has 12 residues. Between the trimmed V and J ends, which lost 7 bases and 3 bases, there was a span of 10 bases. In germline, CDR1 is MNHEY, CDR2 SMNVEV (reference sequence).

This clonotype has just a few counts. The genes are TRBV19 and TRBJ2-5; 7 bases align to TRBD2. V lost 4 bases, J lost 5 bases, and 10 bases stayed unmatched. The germline V gene encodes CDR1 LNHDA and CDR2 SQIVND (reference sequence). CDR3 length equals 15 residues. The CDR3 DNA sequence: TGTGCCAGTAGTACAACTGGACTAGGGATGGAGACCCAGTACTTC. This sequence encodes CASSTTGLGMETQYF.

This clonotype was seen many times. The rearrangement joins TRBV12-3 or TRBV12-4 to TRBJ2-5, with D unresolved. This CDR3 has 12 residues. Trimming took off 4 bases at V and 5 bases at J, with 8 bases between the two ends. The CDR3 DNA sequence: TGTGCCAGCAGTTCGAGCGCTGAGACCCAGTACTTC. It yields the protein CASSSSAETQYF.

The chain uses TRBV29-1 and TRBJ2-5, with D perhaps TRBD2 (5 bases). The J call may be mistaken, given a closer DNA end match to TRBJ2-7. This CDR3 contains 13 residues. The V gene's germline CDR1 is SQVTM and CDR2 ANQGSEA. CDR3 protein: CSVRHRRTYEQYF. In DNA form, the CDR3 reads TGCAGCGTTAGACACCGGAGGACCTACGAGCAGTACTTC.

CDR3 protein: CASSTPLGTSRYYNEQFF. CDR3 nucleotide sequence: TGTGCCAGCAGCACGCCCCTTGGGACGTCGCGTTACTACAATGAGCAGTTCTTC. The V call is TRBV7-2, the J call TRBJ2-1; D tentatively reads TRBD1 or TRBD2 (5 bases each). The V gene's germline CDR1 is SGHTA and CDR2 FQGNSA. Trimming removed 5 bases from V and 3 bases from J, with 23 bases in between. This CDR3 spans 18 amino acids.

J is TRBJ2-5 and V is TRBV5-6; D gene unclear. The J call may be incorrect, as the DNA end agrees better with TRBJ2-7. Germline V CDR1 and CDR2: SGHDT, YYEEEE. This CDR3 is built from 15 residues. CDR3 region: CASSLDPGLSYEQYF. The CDR3 DNA reads as TGTGCCAGCAGCTTGGATCCAGGCCTAAGCTACGAGCAGTACTTC.

The V and J genes are TRBV6-2 or TRBV6-3 and TRBJ1-5, with 8 bases that match TRBD1. The J segment lost 5 bases and the V segment lost 5 bases, leaving 14 bases of the junction unmatched. The CDR3 runs 17 residues. Germline CDR1 and CDR2: MNHEY and SVGEGT. CDR3 sequence (DNA): TGTGCCAGCAGTACAGGACAGGGCTCGTGGATTGATCAGCCCCAGCATTTT. It yields the protein CASSTGQGSWIDQPQHF.

The CDR3 region has the DNA TGTGCCAGCCTAGACTGGAAGGGCCCTGAACAGTTCTTC. This sequence encodes CASLDWKGPEQFF. This chain joins TRBV5-5 and TRBJ2-1; D unclear. Per germline, CDR1 SGHKS and CDR2 YYEKEE (reference sequence). The CDR3 sequence is 13 residues long. The germline V and J ends were trimmed by 7 bases and 13 bases, with 21 bases remaining between them.

This chain joins TRBV4-2 and TRBJ1-4, with unresolved D. Trimming cost V 0 bases and J 1 base, with 3 bases left between them. The length of the CDR3 is 14 residues. Germline CDR1 reads LGHNA; CDR2 reads YNFKEQ. CDR3 in amino acids: CASSQDLTNEKLFF. CDR3 DNA: TGTGCCAGCAGCCAAGATTTAACTAATGAAAAACTGTTTTTT.

CDR3 loop: CASSLAQTQTEQYF. CDR3 DNA: TGTGCCAGCAGTTTGGCGCAGACCCAAACCGAGCAGTACTTC. The chain joins TRBV28 to TRBJ2-7; no firm D call. This CDR3 has 14 amino acids. Trimming took 3 bases from V and 6 from J, leaving 15 bases between them. Looked up from germline, CDR1 is MDHEN and CDR2 is SYDVKM.

The genes are TRBV4-1 and TRBJ2-3, with D perhaps TRBD1 or TRBD2 (5 bases each). Trimming took 1 base from V and 2 from J, leaving 25 bases between them. The CDR3 is made up of 20 amino acids. The germline V gene has CDR1 MGHRA and CDR2 YSYEKL. The CDR3 reads CASSQVYVILREGVTDTQYF. The DNA of the CDR3 is TGCGCCAGCAGCCAAGTATATGTTATTCTCCGGGAAGGGGTCACAGATACGCAGTATTTT.

The chain employs TRBV19 and TRBJ2-1; D may match TRBD1 or TRBD2 (6 bases each). Trimming cost V 7 bases and J 6 bases, with 16 bases left between them. The CDR3 loop spans 14 amino acids. Germline CDR1 is LNHDA and CDR2 is SQIVND (reference sequence). CDR3 residues: CASTPRGATNEQFF. CDR3 sequence (DNA): TGTGCCAGTACCCCGAGGGGGGCTACCAATGAGCAGTTCTTC.

The genes are TRBV6-4 and TRBJ1-2; 9 nucleotides align to TRBD1. Germline V CDR1 and CDR2: MRHNA, SNTAGT. The CDR3 runs to 13 residues. Losses at the gene ends were 8 bases for V and 8 bases for J; bases not matched to a gene: 9. Here the CDR3 reads CASPPRTGDGYTF. The DNA for the CDR3 is TGTGCCAGCCCACCCCGGACAGGGGACGGCTACACCTTC.

This clonotype turned up a few times. The V call is TRBV6-2 or TRBV6-3, the J call TRBJ2-3; 8 bases map to TRBD2. The CDR3 length is 15 residues. Germline trimming cut 7 bases from V and 2 bases from J; bases unmatched to any gene: 8. Germline assignment: CDR1 MNHEY and CDR2 SVGEGT. The chain's CDR3 is CASTQGGRITDTQYF. The DNA of the CDR3 is TGTGCCAGCACCCAAGGCGGGAGGATCACAGATACGCAGTATTTT.

The chain recombines TRBV3-1 with TRBJ2-5; 11 positions agree with TRBD2. The assigned J gene may be wrong: the sequence end matches TRBJ2-1 better. The germline V gene has CDR1 LGHDT and CDR2 YNNKEL (reference sequence). This CDR3 has 16 amino acids. The CDR3 DNA reads TGTGCCAGCAACATAGCGGGGGGGCCTGGTCCCAATGAGCAGTTCTTC. Its protein product is CASNIAGGPGPNEQFF.

The J gene is TRBJ2-2, the V gene TRBV6-1; no clear D gene. The CDR3 runs 15 residues. V was clipped by 6 bases and J by 6 bases, with 17 bases between them. CDR1 and CDR2 from the germline V gene are MNHNS and SASEGT. The CDR3 bases are TGTGCCAGCAGAGCGATTTTAGGCTCCCCCGGGGAGCTGTTTTTT. Amino acids: CASRAILGSPGELFF.

The chain is built from TRBV27 and TRBJ1-1; no clear D. Germline V gene data show CDR1 as MNHEY and CDR2 as SMNVEV (reference sequence). V was shortened by 5 bases and J by 7 bases, with 8 bases between the two germline ends. This CDR3 region has 11 residues. The CDR3: CASSKGFEAFF. CDR3 coding DNA: TGTGCCAGCAGTAAGGGCTTTGAAGCTTTCTTT.

The CDR3: CASSEGRRTYNEQFF. The DNA of the CDR3 is TGTGCCAGCAGTGAGGGGAGGAGAACCTACAATGAGCAGTTCTTC. The chain uses TRBV2 and TRBJ2-1; possible D gene TRBD2, 6 bases. Trimming shortened V by 3 bases and J by 2 bases, and 11 bases separated the two germline ends. The CDR3 is 15 amino acids. The germline V gene has CDR1 SNHLY and CDR2 FYNNEI.

Worth noting for this clonotype: A read error may produce the germline difference seen at one junction end. The gene calls are TRBV20-1 and TRBJ1-2; D perhaps matches TRBD1 (6 bases). The germline V gene has CDR1 DFQATT and CDR2 SNEGSKA (reference sequence). The CDR3 loop spans 15 amino acids. The CDR3: CSARDHGTRLGGYTF. The DNA for the CDR3 is TGTAGTGCTAGAGATCATGGGACAAGGTTAGGCGGCTACACCTTC.

This rearrangement joins TRBV28 to TRBJ2-1; D is unclear. Germline V gene data show CDR1 as MDHEN and CDR2 as SYDVKM. Trimming took off 5 bases at V and 8 bases at J, with 13 bases between the two ends. This CDR3 is built from 13 residues. CDR3 sequence: CASSSRAAHEQFF. In DNA form, the CDR3 reads TGTGCCAGCAGTAGTCGGGCGGCCCATGAGCAGTTCTTC.

This clonotype was counted only a few times. The CDR3 sequence: CASSYFRDLLYGYTF. The CDR3, as DNA: TGTGCCAGCAGTTACTTTAGGGACTTACTCTATGGCTACACCTTC. The chain links TRBV6-6 to TRBJ1-2; D is perhaps TRBD1 (5 bases). The CDR3 is 15 amino acids. Germline-derived CDR1 and CDR2 are MNHNY and SVGAGI (reference sequence). Trimming pared 1 base from V and 4 bases from J, leaving 13 bases between.

This clonotype was found many times. The chain is built from TRBV27 and TRBJ2-2; D is undetermined. There are 13 residues in the CDR3. Trimming stripped 0 bases from V and 4 bases from J, with 3 bases between. The germline V gene has CDR1 MNHEY and CDR2 SMNVEV (reference sequence). For the CDR3, the DNA is TGTGCCAGCAGTTTATCGACCACCGGGGAGCTGTTTTTT. It is translated as CASSLSTTGELFF.

The table lists this clonotype with a few counts. This chain connects TRBV6-1 to TRBJ1-1, with TRBD1 identical over 8 bases. J was trimmed by 6 bases and V by 5 bases; bases with no gene match: 14. The germline V gene has CDR1 MNHNS and CDR2 SASEGT. This CDR3 is 16 amino acids long. The CDR3 bases are TGTGCCAGCAGTCCAGTCCCGGGACAGGACCCCCCTGAAGCTTTCTTT. As protein: CASSPVPGQDPPEAFF.